One and the same sample provided the 19 T cell receptor beta chains below, sequenced in a study of blood T cell repertoires in COVID-19 (dated by TCRdb to about 2020). The library was prepared using the immunoSEQ multiplex PCR assay. This immuneACCESS table, as held by TCRdb, lists in-frame sequences with V and J called but not all clones. Of the missing ones, under half trace to an unresolved V gene in checked studies; the others have no known cause. This sample gives some 290,000 clones in total; around nine tenths of them show up just once. The top ten hold about 4% of the sample. Sequencing was done on a sample of PBMCs or T cells enriched from blood (not recorded which). The receptors derive from a woman aged 25 to 45 who had been exposed to COVID-19.

This rearrangement joins TRBV11-3 to TRBJ2-5; TRBD1 is a possible D gene (5 bases). The length of the CDR3 is 14 residues. The ends were cut back, 1 base at V and 5 bases at J, with 11 bases in the middle. Germline V CDR1 and CDR2: SGHNT, YENEEA. The DNA for the CDR3 is TGTGCCAGCAGCTTAGGTGGGGCTGGTGAGACCCAGTACTTC. It yields the protein CASSLGGAGETQYF.

V usage is TRBV28 and J usage is TRBJ1-2, with D perhaps matching TRBD1 (5 bases). V gave up 7 bases and J gave up 7 bases, with 16 bases separating them. This CDR3 is built from 13 residues. Germline V gives CDR1 MDHEN, CDR2 SYDVKM. The CDR3 here is CASTVDMAIGYTF. The CDR3 DNA follows: TGTGCCAGCACCGTGGACATGGCGATTGGCTACACCTTC.

The V gene is TRBV5-1, the J gene TRBJ2-5; TRBD1 matches 8 bases. The CDR3 runs 14 residues. The germline CDR1 and CDR2 sequences are SGHRS and YFSETQ. V shed 4 bases, J shed 5 bases, and the junction held 7 bases outside the gene matches. The CDR3 protein is CASSVAGGSETQYF. Here the CDR3 DNA reads TGCGCCAGCAGCGTCGCAGGGGGCTCGGAGACCCAGTACTTC.

The gene calls are TRBV18 and TRBJ1-2, with D perhaps TRBD1 (6 bases). Per germline, CDR1 KGHSH and CDR2 LQKENI. There are 14 residues in the CDR3. V dropped 0 bases and J dropped 4 bases, with 9 bases sitting between them. The DNA of the CDR3 is TGTGCCAGCTCACCACCTCCAGGGGCCTATGGCTACACCTTC. This encodes CASSPPPGAYGYTF.

J is TRBJ1-2 and V is TRBV7-9; no clear D. Trimming removed 4 bases at V and 5 bases at J, with 8 bases between. The germline CDR1 and CDR2 sequences are SEHNR and FQNEAQ (reference sequence). CDR3 length equals 12 residues. As DNA, the CDR3 is TGTGCCAGCAGCTCTAGCCCGTATGGCTACACCTTC. Protein product: CASSSSPYGYTF.

This chain uses TRBV19 with TRBJ1-4; D may be TRBD1 (6 bases). Trimming left V 6 bases short and J 0 bases short, with 11 bases between. The CDR3 length is 15 residues. Germline CDR1 reads LNHDA; CDR2 reads SQIVND (reference sequence). CDR3 DNA sequence: TGTGCCAGTAGGAGACAGGTCGCAACTAATGAAAAACTGTTTTTT. Translation gives CASRRQVATNEKLFF. The full variable domain, with the rest looked up from reference TRBV19 and TRBJ1-4, is DGGITQSPKYLFRKEGQNVTLSCEQNLNHDAMYWYRQDPGQGLRLIYYSQIVNDFQKGDIAEGYSVSREKKESFPLTVTSAQKNPTAFYLCASRRQVATNEKLFFGSGTQLSVL.

This rearrangement joins TRBV19 to TRBJ1-2, with D maybe TRBD1 (5 bases). CDR1 and CDR2 (germline): LNHDA, SQIVND (reference sequence). The CDR3 runs to 13 residues. V was pared by 3 bases and J by 8 bases, with 13 bases between. CDR3 amino acids: CASSIGRGHGYTF. In DNA form, the CDR3 reads TGTGCCAGTAGTATCGGTAGGGGCCACGGCTACACCTTC.

The V call is TRBV24-1, the J call TRBJ2-5; 12 bases align to TRBD2. V dropped 3 bases and J dropped 3; count of bases not matched to a gene: 4. Germline V gives CDR1 KGHDR, CDR2 SFDVKD. There are 16 residues in the CDR3. The CDR3 region has the DNA TGTGCCACCAGTGATCCAAGGACTAGCGGGGAAGAGACCCAGTACTTC. It codes for CATSDPRTSGEETQYF.

The chain has TRBV5-4 and TRBJ2-5, with a tentative D call TRBD2 (6 bases). The germline V gene has CDR1 SGHNT and CDR2 YYREEE (reference sequence). The CDR3 contains 13 residues. V lost 1 base to trimming and J lost 4 bases, with 8 bases between them. The CDR3 here is CASSLPGLETQYF. The CDR3 nucleotides are TGTGCCAGCAGCTTGCCGGGACTAGAGACCCAGTACTTC.

This sequence joins TRBV6-4 and TRBJ2-2; TRBD2 matches 7 bases. The CDR3 length is 15 residues. Germline assignment: CDR1 MRHNA and CDR2 SNTAGT. After removal of 5 bases from V and 3 bases from J, the junction contained 6 bases not matched to a gene. CDR3 nucleotides: TGTGCCAGCAGTAACCGAGCGGGGCACACCGGGGAGCTGTTTTTT. Its translation is CASSNRAGHTGELFF.

The chain uses TRBV3-1 (or the pseudogene TRBV3-2) and TRBJ2-1; 8 bases align to TRBD1. The V and J ends lost 3 bases and 10 bases, in that order; junction bases with no gene match: 5. The CDR3 spans 13 residues. Per germline, CDR1 LGHDT and CDR2 YNNKEL (reference sequence). The CDR3 region has the DNA TGTGCCAGCAGCCAGACTAGGACAGGGGAGCAGTTCTTC. It yields the protein CASSQTRTGEQFF.

The chain joins TRBV13 to TRBJ2-5; 9 nucleotides align to TRBD2. The CDR3 extends over 15 amino acids. Trimming at V came to 3 bases and at J to 3 bases, leaving 5 bases not matched to a gene. Germline V CDR1 and CDR2: PRHDT, FYEKMQ (reference sequence). This CDR3 reads CASSFTRGGEETQYF. CDR3 sequence (DNA): TGTGCCAGCAGCTTCACGCGGGGGGGAGAAGAGACCCAGTACTTC. Complete variable domain (other parts from reference TRBV13 and TRBJ2-5): AAGVIQSPRHLIKEKRETATLKCYPIPRHDTVYWYQQGPGQDPQFLISFYEKMQSDKGSIPDRFSAQQFSDYHSELNMSSLELGDSALYFCASSFTRGGEETQYFGPGTRLLVL.

The chain has TRBV18 and TRBJ2-7; 7 positions match TRBD1. The V segment lost 4 bases and the J segment 2 bases; nucleotides outside the gene matches: 8. The CDR3 is 15 residues long. CDR1 is KGHSH and CDR2 is LQKENI in the germline V gene. This CDR3 reads CASSRGVTGTYEQYF. The CDR3 nucleotides read TGTGCCAGCTCACGGGGCGTGACAGGGACCTACGAGCAGTACTTC.

The chain uses TRBV5-1 and TRBJ2-3, with 9 bases that match TRBD1. V dropped 4 bases and J dropped 1; count of bases not matched to a gene: 10. Germline V gives CDR1 SGHRS, CDR2 YFSETQ. CDR3 size: 17 residues. CDR3 region: CASSTRPTGGGTDTQYF. The CDR3 DNA follows: TGCGCCAGCAGCACCCGCCCGACAGGGGGTGGCACAGATACGCAGTATTTT.

This sequence joins TRBV5-4 and TRBJ2-3; tentative D call: TRBD2 (7 bases). Germline CDR1 reads SGHNT; CDR2 reads YYREEE (reference sequence). Trimming removed 5 bases at V and 4 bases at J, with 17 bases between. This CDR3 region has 15 residues. CDR3: CASRGGALSADTQYF. The CDR3 DNA reads TGTGCCAGCAGAGGGGGGGCCCTTTCAGCAGATACGCAGTATTTT.

The V call is TRBV30, the J call TRBJ1-5, with D possibly TRBD1 on 6 matching bases. The CDR3 consists of 14 residues. Trimming removed 2 bases at V and 0 bases at J, with 8 bases between. Germline loops: CDR1 GTSNPN, CDR2 SVGIG (reference sequence). CDR3 bases: TGTGCCTGGAGTACAGGGTATAGCAATCAGCCCCAGCATTTT. Encoded protein: CAWSTGYSNQPQHF.

Concerning this clone: The sample carries other DNA sequences with the same CDR3. The DNA of the CDR3 is TGCGCCAGCAGCTTGGGGCAGTCCTACGAGCAGTACTTC. Translated, it gives CASSLGQSYEQYF. This chain joins TRBV5-1 and TRBJ2-7; D uncertain. Trimming left V 0 bases short and J 1 base short, with 5 bases between. Germline V gene lookup returns CDR1 SGHRS and CDR2 YFSETQ. CDR3 size: 13 residues. Filled out from reference TRBV5-1 and TRBJ2-7, the complete variable domain reads KAGVTQTPRYLIKTRGQQVTLSCSPISGHRSVSWYQQTPGQGLQFLFEYFSETQRNKGNFPGRFSGRQFSNSRSEMNVSTLELGDSALYLCASSLGQSYEQYFGPGTRLTVT.

The chain links TRBV7-2 to TRBJ2-5; TRBD2 aligns across 13 bases. This CDR3 spans 16 amino acids. J lost 2 bases, V lost 6 bases, and 6 bases had no gene match. Per the germline V gene, CDR1 is SGHTA and CDR2 is FQGNSA. The CDR3 spells CASSPRLAGGQETQYF. The CDR3 DNA sequence: TGTGCCAGCAGTCCCAGACTAGCGGGGGGTCAAGAGACCCAGTACTTC.

The chain carries TRBV28 and TRBJ2-1; possibly TRBD1 for D (6 bases). Looked up from germline, CDR1 is MDHEN and CDR2 is SYDVKM. V lost 7 bases, J lost 4 bases, and 17 bases lay in between. The CDR3 contains 15 residues. CDR3 loop: CASIPTGSVYNEQFF. CDR3 nucleotide sequence: TGTGCCAGCATCCCCACAGGGTCAGTTTACAATGAGCAGTTCTTC.